A selection of T cell receptor beta chains follows, all from one sample in a study of cytomegalovirus exposure and HLA in healthy donors. The protocol was immunoSEQ multiplex PCR, while the TCRdb copy is restricted to in-frame clones and leaves out a portion. Of 95,000 to 100,000 clones in the sample, approximately 89% were seen once. Sequenced: PBMCs. These receptors were obtained from a man aged 30 to 45 in good health and CMV-seronegative. The conserved cysteine and the conserved F or W are not part of the CDR3 here.

TRBV9	TRBJ2-2	ASSVANRGNTGELF
TRBV7-9	TRBJ1-4	ASSRDSTNEKLF
TRBV18	TRBJ1-5	ASSPEGLGNQPQH
TRBV5-1	TRBJ1-6	ASSYSGTGANSPLH
TRBV6-6	TRBJ2-7	ASSPGLVYEQY
TRBV4-1	TRBJ2-7	ASSQASPGVSYEQY
TRBV30	TRBJ1-2	AWNRESGYT
TRBV5-6	TRBJ2-2	ASSLPAGELF
TRBV29-1	TRBJ2-3	SVGRRGGAPGLDTQY
TRBV9	TRBJ2-1	ASSVEGQGLGVQF
TRBV30	TRBJ2-1	AWSGTVRYEQF
TRBV6-5	TRBJ2-3	ASRGMDTQY
TRBV4-3	TRBJ2-5	ASSQMRTGETQY
TRBV18	TRBJ2-3	ASSQIPSTDTQY
TRBV28	TRBJ2-1	ASRILAGGANEQF
TRBV28	TRBJ2-3	ASSSAGQGFLTDTQY
TRBV29-1	TRBJ2-7	SVKGQGSYEQY
TRBV7-2	TRBJ2-2	ASSLPRGRNTGELF
TRBV15	TRBJ2-1	ATSSQAGGSYNEQF